This passage covers 21 T cell receptor beta chains from one sample sequenced in a study of blood T cell repertoires in COVID-19. Only in-frame clones appear in the TCRdb table, and some are missing; sequencing was by immunoSEQ multiplex PCR. Of about 180,000 clones listed, roughly 87% are singletons. The sequencing sample was made of peripheral blood. Receptor source: a woman in her 70s with COVID-19, enrolled during active disease.

This chain connects TRBV7-9 to TRBJ1-1; D gene unclear. Trimming removed 5 bases at V and 9 bases at J, with 7 bases between. This CDR3 is 10 amino acids long. Germline CDR1 reads SEHNR; CDR2 reads FQNEAQ (reference sequence). CDR3 bases: TGTGCCAGCAGCCCCCTTAAAGCTTTCTTT. As protein: CASSPLKAFF.

The genes are TRBV5-4 and TRBJ1-4, with D unresolved. Germline lookup yields CDR1 SGHNT and CDR2 YYREEE (reference sequence). Trimming stripped 4 bases from V and 0 bases from J, with 13 bases between. This CDR3 spans 16 amino acids. CDR3 coding DNA: TGTGCCAGCAGCCTCAAGAGCCTCGCAACTAATGAAAAACTGTTTTTT. Translating it yields CASSLKSLATNEKLFF.

The chain joins TRBV18 to TRBJ2-7, with 9 bases lining up with TRBD1. From germline, CDR1 is KGHSH and CDR2 LQKENI. Trimming removed 4 bases from V and 6 bases from J; junction bases left unmatched: 7. CDR3 length equals 14 residues. For the CDR3, the DNA is TGTGCCAGCTCACAACAGGGGGCGCTGGGCGAGCAGTACTTC. Encoded protein: CASSQQGALGEQYF.

This clone came up many times. The chain recombines TRBV6-5 with TRBJ1-1, with 7 bases matching TRBD1. The V and J ends lost 0 bases and 4 bases, in that order; junction bases with no gene match: 5. Germline values: CDR1 MNHEY, CDR2 SVGAGI. This CDR3 has 15 residues. The chain's CDR3 is CASSYSPQGRTEAFF. The CDR3 region has the DNA TGTGCCAGCAGTTACTCCCCACAGGGGCGCACTGAAGCTTTCTTT.

This clone was recorded only once. The chain has TRBV7-3 and TRBJ2-1; TRBD2 matches at 7 bases. The V gene end was trimmed by 8 bases and the J gene end by 1 base; junction bases not matched to a gene: 11. CDR1 and CDR2 from the germline V gene are SGHTA and FQGTGA. The CDR3 is 16 amino acids. The CDR3 bases are TGTGCCAGCTCCCCGGTGGCTAGCGGTTCCTACAATGAGCAGTTCTTC. As protein: CASSPVASGSYNEQFF.

The J gene is TRBJ2-1, the V gene TRBV5-1, with 8 bases fitting TRBD2. This CDR3 is 16 amino acids long. Trimming at V came to 0 bases and at J to 2 bases, leaving 4 bases not matched to a gene. Per germline, CDR1 SGHRS and CDR2 YFSETQ. For the CDR3, the DNA is TGCGCCAGCAGCTTGGTAGCGGGAAACGCCTACAATGAGCAGTTCTTC. Its translation is CASSLVAGNAYNEQFF. Together with reference TRBV5-1 and TRBJ2-1, the CDR3 gives the full variable domain: KAGVTQTPRYLIKTRGQQVTLSCSPISGHRSVSWYQQTPGQGLQFLFEYFSETQRNKGNFPGRFSGRQFSNSRSEMNVSTLELGDSALYLCASSLVAGNAYNEQFFGPGTRLTVL.

The chain recombines TRBV6-5 with TRBJ1-1; D is ambiguous. Germline V gives CDR1 MNHEY, CDR2 SVGAGI. The CDR3 is 15 residues long. Trimming stripped 0 bases from V and 1 base from J, with 9 bases between. As DNA, the CDR3 is TGTGCCAGCAGTTACTCGACTAAGGGGAACACTGAAGCTTTCTTT. Protein product: CASSYSTKGNTEAFF.

The rearrangement links TRBV7-9 to TRBJ2-1, with TRBD2 as a possible D gene (6 bases). V dropped 5 bases and J dropped 6 bases, with 8 bases sitting between them. CDR3 length: 12 amino acids. From germline, CDR1 is SEHNR and CDR2 FQNEAQ (reference sequence). CDR3 region: CASSPTSNEQFF. The CDR3 DNA sequence: TGTGCCAGCAGCCCGACTAGCAATGAGCAGTTCTTC. Looking up the rest from reference TRBV7-9 and TRBJ2-1 gives the full variable domain: DTGVSQNPRHKITKRGQNVTFRCDPISEHNRLYWYRQTLGQGPEFLTYFQNEAQLEKSRLLSDRFSAERPKGSFSTLEIQRTEQGDSAMYLCASSPTSNEQFFGPGTRLTVL.

The chain has TRBV28 and TRBJ1-1; TRBD1 is a possible D gene (5 bases). Trimming left V 2 bases short and J 1 base short, with 14 bases between. The germline V gene has CDR1 MDHEN and CDR2 SYDVKM. The CDR3 totals 16 residues. The CDR3 sequence is CASSLGWGRANTEAFF. The CDR3 DNA follows: TGTGCCAGCAGTTTAGGATGGGGCAGGGCGAACACTGAAGCTTTCTTT.

This clone has only one observation. The chain couples TRBV2 to TRBJ2-1; TRBD2 matches 9 bases. V was clipped by 8 bases and J by 6 bases; unmatched bases: 11. The CDR3 spans 15 residues. Germline lookup yields CDR1 SNHLY and CDR2 FYNNEI. The CDR3, as DNA: TGTGCCAGCGTTGCGGGAGGGTTACTCTCCAATGAGCAGTTCTTC. Translated: CASVAGGLLSNEQFF. The complete variable domain, with remaining parts taken from reference TRBV2 and TRBJ2-1, reads EPEVTQTPSHQVTQMGQEVILRCVPISNHLYFYWYRQILGQKVEFLVSFYNNEISEKSEIFDDQFSVERPDGSNFTLKIRSTKLEDSAMYFCASVAGGLLSNEQFFGPGTRLTVL.

This chain joins TRBV27 and TRBJ2-1; TRBD2 is a possible D gene (6 bases). The CDR3 runs to 17 residues. Germline assignment: CDR1 MNHEY and CDR2 SMNVEV (reference sequence). Trimming removed 7 bases at V and 6 bases at J, with 25 bases between. CDR3 loop: CASTPLSYRERVNEQFF. The CDR3 nucleotides are TGTGCCAGCACCCCTCTATCTTACCGGGAGAGGGTCAATGAGCAGTTCTTC.

The chain is built from TRBV11-2 and TRBJ2-4; 8 bases align to TRBD1. V was pared by 5 bases and J by 2 bases, with 11 bases of the junction left unmatched. The CDR3 extends over 17 amino acids. From germline, CDR1 is SGHAT and CDR2 FQNNGV. Written as DNA, the CDR3 is TGTGCCAGCAGCCCTAGCGCCCGGACAGGGCCCAAAAACATTCAGTACTTC. It codes for CASSPSARTGPKNIQYF. The full variable domain, in which reference TRBV11-2 and TRBJ2-4 provide the parts outside the CDR3, is EAGVAQSPRYKIIEKRQSVAFWCNPISGHATLYWYQQILGQGPKLLIQFQNNGVVDDSQLPKDRFSAERLKGVDSTLKIQPAKLEDSAVYLCASSPSARTGPKNIQYFGAGTRLSVL.

The chain carries TRBV7-2 and TRBJ1-2; the D is unclear. Germline CDR1 is SGHTA and CDR2 is FQGNSA. The CDR3 is 16 amino acids. V lost 5 bases, J lost 2 bases, and 18 bases lay in between. CDR3 sequence: CASSQVGMEANYGYTF. As DNA, the CDR3 is TGTGCCAGCAGCCAGGTGGGGATGGAGGCCAACTATGGCTACACCTTC.

The chain uses TRBV7-6 and TRBJ2-3; 9 bases are a match to TRBD1. J lost 3 bases, V lost 3 bases, and 4 bases had no gene match. Germline V CDR1 and CDR2: SGHVS, FNYEAQ. This CDR3 region has 15 residues. The CDR3 DNA follows: TGTGCCAGCAGCTTTGGAGGGACAGGGACAGATACGCAGTATTTT. This encodes CASSFGGTGTDTQYF.

The rearrangement uses TRBV7-2 and TRBJ2-1, with 8 bases aligning to TRBD1. The CDR3 loop spans 14 amino acids. After removal of 2 bases from V and 6 bases from J, the junction contained 3 bases not matched to a gene. Germline-derived CDR1 and CDR2 are SGHTA and FQGNSA. The CDR3 DNA is TGTGCCAGCAGCTTAAGGGACAGGCTCAATGAGCAGTTCTTC. It is translated as CASSLRDRLNEQFF.

The chain carries TRBV7-9 and TRBJ2-1, with a tentative D call TRBD2 (6 bases). The germline V gene has CDR1 SEHNR and CDR2 FQNEAQ (reference sequence). Trimming took off 1 base at V and 7 bases at J, with 11 bases between the two ends. The CDR3 spans 14 residues. The CDR3: CASSLETRSNEQFF. CDR3 sequence (DNA): TGTGCCAGCAGCTTAGAGACTAGAAGTAATGAGCAGTTCTTC. The full variable domain, in which reference TRBV7-9 and TRBJ2-1 provide the parts outside the CDR3, is DTGVSQNPRHKITKRGQNVTFRCDPISEHNRLYWYRQTLGQGPEFLTYFQNEAQLEKSRLLSDRFSAERPKGSFSTLEIQRTEQGDSAMYLCASSLETRSNEQFFGPGTRLTVL.

The chain employs TRBV4-1 and TRBJ1-5; TRBD1 matches 7 bases. The J segment lost 4 bases and the V segment lost 1 base, leaving 1 base of the junction unmatched. The CDR3 extends over 14 amino acids. The germline V gene encodes CDR1 MGHRA and CDR2 YSYEKL. Here the CDR3 reads CASSQGQGNQPQHF. DNA of the CDR3: TGCGCCAGCAGCCAAGGACAGGGTAATCAGCCCCAGCATTTT.

The chain joins TRBV6-2 or TRBV6-3 to TRBJ1-1; 9 bases fit TRBD1. The CDR3 totals 16 residues. V gave up 4 bases and J gave up 0 bases; unmatched junction bases: 6. Germline V CDR1 and CDR2: MNHEY, SVGEGT. CDR3 amino acids: CASSFTGGGMNTEAFF. The CDR3 DNA reads as TGTGCCAGCAGTTTCACAGGGGGCGGAATGAACACTGAAGCTTTCTTT.

The chain joins TRBV5-4 to TRBJ2-2; possibly TRBD1 or TRBD2 for D (6 bases each). The V gene lost 4 bases and the J gene lost 5 bases, with 18 bases spanning the gap. The CDR3 spans 16 residues. Germline V gene lookup returns CDR1 SGHNT and CDR2 YYREEE (reference sequence). CDR3 coding DNA: TGTGCCAGCAGCCTGGGGGGCGCAGACTTGACCGGGGAGCTGTTTTTT. Translation: CASSLGGADLTGELFF.

With respect to this clone: One end of the junction does not line up with germline, which may come from a read error. This chain uses TRBV4-3 with TRBJ2-7; 8 positions agree with TRBD1. Germline V lookup: CDR1 LGHNA, CDR2 YSLEER. CDR3 size: 14 residues. The CDR3 bases are TGCGCCAGCAGCCAAGATGGGAACCGGGACAGGCGTATCTTC. Encoded protein: CASSQDGNRDRRIF.

This chain joins TRBV6-2 or TRBV6-3 and TRBJ1-1; D is uncertain. The V gene lost 0 bases and the J gene lost 10 bases, with 6 bases spanning the gap. The CDR3 is 11 residues long. Per germline, CDR1 MNHEY and CDR2 SVGEGT. DNA for the CDR3: TGTGCCAGCAGTTACTCGTCTGTAGCTTTCTTT. This encodes CASSYSSVAFF.